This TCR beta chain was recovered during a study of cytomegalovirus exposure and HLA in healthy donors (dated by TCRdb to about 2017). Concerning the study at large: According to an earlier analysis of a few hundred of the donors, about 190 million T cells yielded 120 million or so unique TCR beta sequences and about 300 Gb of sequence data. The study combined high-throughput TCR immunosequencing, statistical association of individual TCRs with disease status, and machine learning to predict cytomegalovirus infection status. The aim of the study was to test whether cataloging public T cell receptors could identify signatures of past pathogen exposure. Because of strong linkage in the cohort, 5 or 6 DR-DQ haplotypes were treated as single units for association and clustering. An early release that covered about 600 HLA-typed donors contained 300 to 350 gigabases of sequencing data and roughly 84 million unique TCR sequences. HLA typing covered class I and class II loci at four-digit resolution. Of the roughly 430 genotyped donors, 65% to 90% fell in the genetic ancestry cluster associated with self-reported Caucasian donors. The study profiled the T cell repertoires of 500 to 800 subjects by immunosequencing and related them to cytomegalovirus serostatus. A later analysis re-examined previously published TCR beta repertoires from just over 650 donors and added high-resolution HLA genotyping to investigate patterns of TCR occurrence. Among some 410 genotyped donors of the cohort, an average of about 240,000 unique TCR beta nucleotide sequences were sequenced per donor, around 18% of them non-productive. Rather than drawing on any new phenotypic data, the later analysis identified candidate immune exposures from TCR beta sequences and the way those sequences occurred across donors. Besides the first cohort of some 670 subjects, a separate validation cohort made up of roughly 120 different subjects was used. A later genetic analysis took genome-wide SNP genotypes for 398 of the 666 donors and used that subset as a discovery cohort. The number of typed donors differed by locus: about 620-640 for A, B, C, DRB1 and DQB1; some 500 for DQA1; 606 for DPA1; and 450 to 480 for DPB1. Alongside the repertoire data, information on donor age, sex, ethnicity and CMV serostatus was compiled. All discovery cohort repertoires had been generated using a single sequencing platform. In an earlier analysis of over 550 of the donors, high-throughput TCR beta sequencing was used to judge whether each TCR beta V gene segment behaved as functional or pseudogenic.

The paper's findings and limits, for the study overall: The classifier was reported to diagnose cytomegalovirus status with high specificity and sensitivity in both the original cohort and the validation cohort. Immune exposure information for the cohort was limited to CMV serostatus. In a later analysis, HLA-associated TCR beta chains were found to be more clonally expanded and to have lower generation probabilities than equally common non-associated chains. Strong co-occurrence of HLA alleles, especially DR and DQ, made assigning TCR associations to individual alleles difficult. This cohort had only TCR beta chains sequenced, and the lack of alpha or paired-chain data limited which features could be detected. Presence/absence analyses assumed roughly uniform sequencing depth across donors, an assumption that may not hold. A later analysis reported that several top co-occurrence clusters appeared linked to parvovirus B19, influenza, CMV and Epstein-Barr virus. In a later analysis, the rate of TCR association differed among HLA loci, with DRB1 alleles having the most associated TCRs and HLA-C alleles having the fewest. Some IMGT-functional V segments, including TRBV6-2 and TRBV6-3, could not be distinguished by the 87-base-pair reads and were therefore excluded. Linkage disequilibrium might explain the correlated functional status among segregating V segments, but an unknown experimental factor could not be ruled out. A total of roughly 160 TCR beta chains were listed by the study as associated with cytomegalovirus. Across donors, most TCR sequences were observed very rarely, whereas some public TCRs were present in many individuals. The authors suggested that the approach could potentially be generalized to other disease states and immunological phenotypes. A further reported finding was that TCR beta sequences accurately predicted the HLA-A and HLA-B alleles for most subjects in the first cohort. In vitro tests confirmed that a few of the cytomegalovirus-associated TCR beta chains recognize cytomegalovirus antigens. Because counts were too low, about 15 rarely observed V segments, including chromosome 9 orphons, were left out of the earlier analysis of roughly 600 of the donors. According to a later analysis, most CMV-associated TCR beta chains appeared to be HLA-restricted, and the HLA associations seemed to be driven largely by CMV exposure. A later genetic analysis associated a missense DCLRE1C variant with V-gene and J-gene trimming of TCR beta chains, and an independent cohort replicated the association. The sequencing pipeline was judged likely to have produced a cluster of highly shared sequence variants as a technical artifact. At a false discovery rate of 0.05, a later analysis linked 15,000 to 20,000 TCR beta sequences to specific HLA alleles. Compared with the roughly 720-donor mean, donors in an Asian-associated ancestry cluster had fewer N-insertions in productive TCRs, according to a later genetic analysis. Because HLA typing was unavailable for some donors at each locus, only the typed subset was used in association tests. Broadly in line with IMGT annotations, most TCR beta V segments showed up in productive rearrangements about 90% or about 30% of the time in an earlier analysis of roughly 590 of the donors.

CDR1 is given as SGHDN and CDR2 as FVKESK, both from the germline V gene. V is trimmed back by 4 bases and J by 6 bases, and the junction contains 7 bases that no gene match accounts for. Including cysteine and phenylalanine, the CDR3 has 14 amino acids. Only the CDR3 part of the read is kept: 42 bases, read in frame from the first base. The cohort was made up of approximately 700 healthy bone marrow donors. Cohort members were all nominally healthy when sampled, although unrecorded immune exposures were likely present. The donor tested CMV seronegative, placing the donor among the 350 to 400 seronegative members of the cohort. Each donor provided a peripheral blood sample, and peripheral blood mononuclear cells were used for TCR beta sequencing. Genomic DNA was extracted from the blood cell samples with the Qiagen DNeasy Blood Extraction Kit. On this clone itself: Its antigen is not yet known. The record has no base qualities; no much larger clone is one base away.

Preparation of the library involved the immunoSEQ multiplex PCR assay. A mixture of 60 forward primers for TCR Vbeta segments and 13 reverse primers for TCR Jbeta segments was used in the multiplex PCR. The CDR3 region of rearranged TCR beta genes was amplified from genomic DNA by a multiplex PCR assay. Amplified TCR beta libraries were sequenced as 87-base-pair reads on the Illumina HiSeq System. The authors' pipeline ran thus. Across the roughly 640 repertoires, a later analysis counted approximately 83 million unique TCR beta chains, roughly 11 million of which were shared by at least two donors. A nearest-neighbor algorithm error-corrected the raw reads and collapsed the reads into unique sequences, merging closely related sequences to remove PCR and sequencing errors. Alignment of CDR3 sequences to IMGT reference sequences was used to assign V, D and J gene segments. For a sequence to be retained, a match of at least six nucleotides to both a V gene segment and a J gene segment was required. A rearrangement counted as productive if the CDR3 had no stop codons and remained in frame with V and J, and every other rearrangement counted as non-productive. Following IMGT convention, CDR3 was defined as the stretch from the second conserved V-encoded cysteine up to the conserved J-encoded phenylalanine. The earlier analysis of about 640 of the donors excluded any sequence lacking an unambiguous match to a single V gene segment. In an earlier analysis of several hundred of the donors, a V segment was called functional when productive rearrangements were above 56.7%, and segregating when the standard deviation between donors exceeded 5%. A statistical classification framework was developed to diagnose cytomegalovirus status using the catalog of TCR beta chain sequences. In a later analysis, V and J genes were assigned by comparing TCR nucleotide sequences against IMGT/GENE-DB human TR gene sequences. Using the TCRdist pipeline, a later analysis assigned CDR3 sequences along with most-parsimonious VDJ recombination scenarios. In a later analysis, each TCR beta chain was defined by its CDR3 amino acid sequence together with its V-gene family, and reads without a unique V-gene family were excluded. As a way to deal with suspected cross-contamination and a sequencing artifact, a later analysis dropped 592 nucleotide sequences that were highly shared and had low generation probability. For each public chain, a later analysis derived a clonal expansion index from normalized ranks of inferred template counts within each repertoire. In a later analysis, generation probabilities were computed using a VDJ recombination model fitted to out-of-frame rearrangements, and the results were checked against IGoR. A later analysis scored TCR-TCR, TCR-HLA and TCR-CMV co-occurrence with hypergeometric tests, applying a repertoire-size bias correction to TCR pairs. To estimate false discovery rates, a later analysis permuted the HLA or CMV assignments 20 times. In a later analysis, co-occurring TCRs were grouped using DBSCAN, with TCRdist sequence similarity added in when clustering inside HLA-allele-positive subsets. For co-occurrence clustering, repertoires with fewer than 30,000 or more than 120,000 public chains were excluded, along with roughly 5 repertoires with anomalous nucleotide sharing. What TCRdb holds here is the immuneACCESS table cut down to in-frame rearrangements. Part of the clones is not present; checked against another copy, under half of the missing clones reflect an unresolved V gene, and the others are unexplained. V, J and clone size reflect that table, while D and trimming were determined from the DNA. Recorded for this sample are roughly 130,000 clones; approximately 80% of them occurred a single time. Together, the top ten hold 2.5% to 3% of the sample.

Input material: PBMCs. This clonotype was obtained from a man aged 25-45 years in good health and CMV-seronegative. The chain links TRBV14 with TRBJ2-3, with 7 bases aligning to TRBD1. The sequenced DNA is TGTGCCAGCAGCCCGCGGACAGGTCTGGATACGCAGTATTTT. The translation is CASSPRTGLDTQYF. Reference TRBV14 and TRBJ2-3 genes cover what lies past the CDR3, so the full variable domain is EAGVTQFPSHSVIEKGQTVTLRCDPISGHDNLYWYRRVMGKEIKFLLHFVKESKQDESGMPNNRFLAERTGGTYSTLKVQPAELEDSGVYFCASSPRTGLDTQYFGPGTRLTVL.